Listed here are 14 T cell receptor beta chains from one sample, sequenced in a study of blood T cell repertoires in COVID-19. Generated by immunoSEQ multiplex PCR, the TCRdb table keeps only in-frame clones and is missing some. The sample has fewer than 35,000 clones, less than 85% seen once. The sample was peripheral blood. These receptors were collected from a man older than 75 with active or convalescent COVID-19.

J is TRBJ2-5 and V is TRBV3-1 (or the pseudogene TRBV3-2), with TRBD2 matching over 9 bases. Germline V CDR1 and CDR2: LGHDT, YNNKEL (reference sequence). This CDR3 spans 16 amino acids. Trimming took 3 bases from V and 5 from J; bases not matched to a gene: 10. CDR3 residues: CASSQQTIAGVETQYF. The CDR3 coding sequence is TGTGCCAGCAGCCAGCAAACCATAGCGGGAGTTGAGACCCAGTACTTC.

The CDR3 bases are TGTGCCAGCAGCTTAGTCGGAGAGACCCAGTACTTC. Its protein product is CASSLVGETQYF. This chain links TRBV7-8 with TRBJ2-5; D unclear. The CDR3 contains 12 residues. Germline assignment: CDR1 SGHVS and CDR2 FQNEAQ. Trimming took 1 base from V and 4 from J, leaving 4 bases between them.

The chain joins TRBV5-1 to TRBJ1-6; D ambiguous. CDR1 and CDR2 (germline): SGHRS, YFSETQ. This CDR3 region has 14 residues. V shed 4 bases and J shed 7 bases, with 12 bases lying between them. The DNA for the CDR3 is TGCGCCAGCAGCGATCCAGGACTAAATTCACCCCTCCACTTT. The encoded protein is CASSDPGLNSPLHF.

By share, this clone ranks as medium-sized. The V call is TRBV27, the J call TRBJ1-5, with TRBD1 identical over 7 bases. The CDR3 runs to 14 residues. Germline V gene lookup returns CDR1 MNHEY and CDR2 SMNVEV (reference sequence). V trimming: 2 bases; J trimming: 4 bases; junction bases outside the gene matches: 2. CDR3 DNA sequence: TGTGCCAGCAGTTTAGAGGGGGCGAATCAGCCCCAGCATTTT. It translates to CASSLEGANQPQHF.

J is TRBJ2-3 and V is TRBV2; TRBD2 agrees at 9 bases. Trimming at V came to 8 bases and at J to 4 bases, leaving 7 bases not matched to a gene. The CDR3 consists of 14 residues. Germline CDR1 reads SNHLY; CDR2 reads FYNNEI. The CDR3 DNA sequence: TGTGCCAGCGGGCGGGGGGGCAACGCAGATACGCAGTATTTT. This sequence encodes CASGRGGNADTQYF.

V gene TRBV5-1 combines with J gene TRBJ1-3; a weak D match, TRBD1 (5 bases). Per germline, CDR1 SGHRS and CDR2 YFSETQ. This CDR3 is built from 15 residues. The V gene lost 5 bases and the J gene lost 9 bases, with 21 bases spanning the gap. The CDR3 region is CASSTTNRDGGTIYF. The CDR3 DNA sequence: TGCGCCAGCAGTACGACGAACAGAGACGGGGGCACCATATATTTT.

This chain uses TRBV28 with TRBJ2-1; TRBD1 aligns across 7 bases. V was clipped by 4 bases and J by 10 bases; unmatched bases: 10. Germline V gives CDR1 MDHEN, CDR2 SYDVKM. The CDR3 consists of 14 residues. The CDR3 DNA sequence: TGTGCCAGCAGTTCCATAATACAGGGGCGCGAGCAGTTCTTC. Amino acids: CASSSIIQGREQFF. Supplemented by reference TRBV28 and TRBJ2-1, the full variable domain reads DVKVTQSSRYLVKRTGEKVFLECVQDMDHENMFWYRQDPGLGLRLIYFSYDVKMKEKGDIPEGYSVSREKKERFSLILESASTNQTSMYLCASSSIIQGREQFFGPGTRLTVL.

This clone was detected once. The chain is built from TRBV15 and TRBJ2-1; TRBD2 agrees at 13 bases. Germline V CDR1 and CDR2: LNHNV, YYDKDF (reference sequence). This CDR3 is 16 amino acids long. Trimming cost V 5 bases and J 7 bases; bases outside gene matches: 8. This CDR3 is CATSGRTSGSQNEQFF. Written as DNA, the CDR3 is TGTGCCACCAGCGGTCGGACTAGCGGGAGTCAGAATGAGCAGTTCTTC.

The chain recombines TRBV6-5 with TRBJ2-5; 10 bases match TRBD1. CDR1 is MNHEY, CDR2 SVGAGI, per germline. This CDR3 is built from 15 residues. V shed 6 bases, J shed 7 bases, and the junction held 11 bases outside the gene matches. This CDR3 reads CASRVGQGIRGTQYF. CDR3 nucleotides: TGTGCCAGCAGAGTGGGACAGGGGATCCGTGGGACCCAGTACTTC.

The V call is TRBV3-1 (or the pseudogene TRBV3-2), the J call TRBJ1-4, with D possibly TRBD1 on 5 matching bases. Germline CDR1 reads LGHDT; CDR2 reads YNNKEL (reference sequence). Trimming pared 5 bases from V and 7 bases from J, leaving 11 bases between. This CDR3 contains 13 residues. This CDR3 reads CASSIGGGEKLFF. CDR3 sequence (DNA): TGTGCCAGCAGCATCGGGGGGGGTGAAAAACTGTTTTTT.

This sequence joins TRBV4-1 and TRBJ2-1, with 12 bases fitting TRBD2. The CDR3 extends over 15 amino acids. Germline V gene data show CDR1 as MGHRA and CDR2 as YSYEKL. V shed 7 bases and J 5 bases; nucleotides not matched to a gene: 6. The CDR3 sequence: CASTSGRGRHNEQFF. The CDR3 DNA sequence: TGCGCCAGCACTAGCGGGAGGGGGCGGCACAATGAGCAGTTCTTC.

This clone appeared a single time. The rearrangement uses TRBV12-5 and TRBJ2-3; tentatively, D is TRBD2 (5 bases). Germline CDR1 reads LGHNT; CDR2 reads FRNRAP. V dropped 1 base and J dropped 2 bases, with 7 bases sitting between them. The CDR3 consists of 14 residues. The CDR3 DNA reads as TGTGCTAGTGGTTTGGGGACTTCCACAGATACGCAGTATTTT. Its protein product is CASGLGTSTDTQYF.

The chain has TRBV9 and TRBJ2-2; D possibly corresponds to TRBD2 (6 bases). CDR3 length: 15 amino acids. Between the trimmed V and J ends, which lost 0 bases and 3 bases, there was a span of 9 bases. Germline CDR1 SGDLS, CDR2 YYNGEE. The CDR3 spells CASSVGPGDTGELFF. DNA of the CDR3: TGTGCCAGCAGCGTAGGGCCGGGGGACACCGGGGAGCTGTTTTTT.

This clone showed up just a few times. The chain uses TRBV5-1 and TRBJ2-2; no clear D gene. Trimming stripped 1 base from V and 0 bases from J, with 4 bases between. Germline V gene sequence: CDR1 SGHRS, CDR2 YFSETQ. This CDR3 is built from 14 residues. For the CDR3, the DNA is TGCGCCAGCAGCTTGTACTCGAACACCGGGGAGCTGTTTTTT. Its translation: CASSLYSNTGELFF.